This T cell receptor (beta chain) comes out of a study of cytomegalovirus exposure and HLA in healthy donors. About the study: An early release of data contained about 85 million unique TCRs, which came from HLA-typed donors. Broader study findings: There were several of the most significant clusters that appeared linked to common viral pathogens in a later analysis.

Germline V gene lookup returns CDR1 GTSNPN and CDR2 SVGIG (reference sequence). Deletions cut 0 bases from V and 6 bases from J, with 11 bases between. The CDR3 consists of 13 residues. 13 Jbeta primers and 60 Vbeta primers were used for the PCR. This table comes from immunoSEQ multiplex PCR, and its TCRdb copy is limited to in-frame clones, with some not included. The table shows about 210,000 clones, with about 85% occurring only once. This clone has a handful of counts. Antigen specificity is unknown. The rearrangement uses TRBV30 and TRBJ1-2, with D possibly matching TRBD1 (5 bases). Sequencing was performed on PBMCs. The sequence derives from a woman between 45 and 65 years old in good health and CMV-seropositive. CDR3 amino acids: CAWSVLWGHGYTF. CDR3 nucleotide sequence: TGTGCCTGGAGTGTACTTTGGGGCCATGGCTACACCTTC.